These 15 T cell receptor beta chains came from one sample sequenced in a study of T-cell reconstitution after alpha-beta-depleted transplantation in children. The library targeted TCRbeta and was prepared with unique molecular identifiers. TCRdb called the PCR reads again in MiXCR, with one record for every CDR3 protein. The sample carries about 72,000 distinct CDR3 sequences, 7.3% recorded once. Sequences were derived from PBMCs from the stem cell graft donor, sampled from the stem cell graft. The receptors originated from a human donor who donated a stem cell graft to a child with acute lymphoblastic leukemia.

This chain connects TRBV9 to TRBJ2-3; 9 nucleotides line up with TRBD1. This CDR3 comprises 16 residues. Germline assignment: CDR1 SGDLS and CDR2 YYNGEE. Trimming took 0 bases from V and 6 from J; bases not matched to a gene: 8. The DNA for the CDR3 is TGTGCCAGCAGCGTAGAAGGGACAGGGCTTTTGGATACGCAGTATTTT. It yields the protein CASSVEGTGLLDTQYF.

This clonotype has ten or more counts. The rearrangement joins TRBV7-8 to TRBJ2-1; the D is unclear. The germline V gene encodes CDR1 SGHVS and CDR2 FQNEAQ. Trimming stripped 1 base from V and 4 bases from J, with 2 bases between. The CDR3 is 12 amino acids. The CDR3 coding sequence is TGTGCCAGCAGCTTAGGTTACAATGAGCAGTTCTTC. Protein: CASSLGYNEQFF.

This clonotype was detected only a few times. This chain connects TRBV7-8 to TRBJ1-1; D is perhaps TRBD1 (5 bases). Trimming shortened V by 2 bases and J by 1 base, and 8 bases separated the two germline ends. Germline CDR1 SGHVS, CDR2 FQNEAQ. The CDR3 length is 14 residues. CDR3 region: CASSLLQGNTEAFF. CDR3 DNA: TGTGCCAGCAGCTTACTCCAGGGGAACACTGAAGCTTTCTTT.

This clonotype was recorded at least ten times. The chain is built from TRBV20-1 and TRBJ2-7; 9 bases align to TRBD2. CDR3 length equals 13 residues. Losses at the gene ends were 1 base for V and 3 bases for J; bases not matched to a gene: 1. CDR1 DFQATT and CDR2 SNEGSKA come from the germline V gene (reference sequence). As DNA, the CDR3 is TGCAGTGCTAGAGGGACTAGCGACTACGAGCAGTACTTC. Encoded protein: CSARGTSDYEQYF.

In this sample, this clonotype turned up many times. The rearrangement uses TRBV5-4 and TRBJ1-1; D is uncertain. The CDR3 extends over 14 amino acids. V dropped 3 bases and J dropped 1 base, with 10 bases sitting between them. In germline, CDR1 is SGHNT, CDR2 YYREEE (reference sequence). DNA for the CDR3: TGTGCCAGCAGCTCGAACCCCGGGAACACTGAAGCTTTCTTT. It specifies CASSSNPGNTEAFF.

This clonotype appeared many times. The gene calls are TRBV28 and TRBJ2-7; 9 positions match TRBD2. This CDR3 region has 15 residues. The germline CDR1 and CDR2 sequences are MDHEN and SYDVKM. The V gene end was trimmed by 4 bases and the J gene end by 2 bases; junction bases not matched to a gene: 6. The CDR3 loop is CASSSPAGGPYEQYF. The CDR3 DNA sequence: TGTGCCAGCAGTTCGCCAGCGGGAGGTCCCTACGAGCAGTACTTC.

This clonotype was detected only a few times. The V call is TRBV10-3, the J call TRBJ2-1; weak D call: TRBD2 (6 bases). The CDR3 has 17 residues. The ends were cut back, 2 bases at V and 4 bases at J, with 18 bases in the middle. Germline lookup yields CDR1 ENHRY and CDR2 SYGVKD. In nucleotides, the CDR3 is TGTGCCATCAGTGAGACGGGAGTGCCCCTCGGGTACAATGAGCAGTTCTTC. Its translation is CAISETGVPLGYNEQFF.

At least ten counts were recorded for this clonotype. V gene TRBV7-3 combines with J gene TRBJ1-1; 8 nucleotides match TRBD1. The length of the CDR3 is 15 residues. The trim removed 5 bases at V and 4 bases at J, leaving 9 bases unmatched. Germline V gene data show CDR1 as SGHTA and CDR2 as FQGTGA. The CDR3 sequence is CASSPSTGAPTEAFF. As DNA, the CDR3 is TGTGCCAGCAGCCCGTCGACAGGGGCGCCCACTGAAGCTTTCTTT.

The genes are TRBV12-3 or TRBV12-4 and TRBJ1-4, with D uncertain. V dropped 1 base and J dropped 8 bases, with 14 bases sitting between them. The CDR3 has 15 residues. The CDR3 here is CASSLGTERTEKLFF. The CDR3 DNA follows: TGTGCCAGCAGTTTAGGGACCGAGCGCACGGAAAAACTGTTTTTT.

There are many counts of this clonotype. The gene calls are TRBV9 and TRBJ1-2; 7 nucleotides match TRBD1. V was clipped by 0 bases and J by 4 bases; unmatched bases: 3. The CDR3 consists of 14 residues. Germline CDR1 is SGDLS and CDR2 is YYNGEE. CDR3 DNA sequence: TGTGCCAGCAGCGTAGGAGGGGACAGCTATGGCTACACCTTC. It yields the protein CASSVGGDSYGYTF.

This clonotype was seen at least ten times. The V call is TRBV29-1, the J call TRBJ2-7; TRBD2 matches at 8 bases. This CDR3 has 13 amino acids. Germline CDR1 and CDR2: SQVTM and ANQGSEA. V lost 5 bases, J lost 0 bases, and 3 bases stayed unmatched. The CDR3 protein is CSVTTSVSYEQYF. DNA of the CDR3: TGCAGCGTTACGACTAGCGTCTCCTACGAGCAGTACTTC.

This clonotype was observed at least ten times. This chain joins TRBV11-2 and TRBJ1-4, with D possibly being TRBD1 (5 bases). The V end was cut by 5 bases, the J end by 8 bases, with 18 bases between. The CDR3 spans 15 residues. CDR1 and CDR2 from the germline V gene are SGHAT and FQNNGV. The CDR3 loop is CASSRDSSLREKLFF. In DNA, the CDR3 is TGTGCCAGCAGCCGGGACTCTAGTTTGAGGGAAAAACTGTTTTTT.

The chain recombines TRBV7-2 with TRBJ1-5; D is unclear. The V end was cut by 4 bases, the J end by 7 bases, with 14 bases between. CDR3 length: 14 residues. In germline, CDR1 is SGHTA, CDR2 FQGNSA. In DNA, the CDR3 is TGTGCCAGCAGCTCCCCCACCTTAAGCCAGCCCCAGCATTTT. It yields the protein CASSSPTLSQPQHF. The variable domain in full, with the rest retrieved from reference TRBV7-2 and TRBJ1-5, is GAGVSQSPSNKVTEKGKDVELRCDPISGHTALYWYRQSLGQGLEFLIYFQGNSAPDKSGLPSDRFSAERTGGSVSTLTIQRTQQEDSAVYLCASSSPTLSQPQHFGDGTRLSIL.

This clonotype came up many times. This chain links TRBV12-3 or TRBV12-4 with TRBJ1-5, with D hard to call. This CDR3 contains 12 residues. Trimming shortened V by 4 bases and J by 4 bases, and 5 bases separated the two germline ends. CDR3 DNA: TGTGCCAGCAGTTCAGCTAATCAGCCCCAGCATTTT. Its protein is CASSSANQPQHF.

This clonotype was seen only a few times. The chain links TRBV5-1 to TRBJ2-3; a possible D gene is TRBD2 (5 bases). The CDR3 runs 16 residues. The V gene's germline CDR1 is SGHRS and CDR2 YFSETQ. The ends were cut back, 0 bases at V and 1 base at J, with 12 bases in the middle. The CDR3 coding sequence is TGCGCCAGCAGCTTGGAGTTAGCCGGGGGCACAGATACGCAGTATTTT. Protein: CASSLELAGGTDTQYF.